This is a list of T cell receptor beta chains from one sample in a study of shared clonotypes between healthy human individuals. Method: immunoSEQ multiplex PCR; TCRdb's copy keeps in-frame clones and lacks some. The table lists around 600,000 clones, 95% of them singletons. Sequenced material: naive CD8+ T cells sorted from blood. The receptors come from a woman in her 30s in good health. Each CDR3 is given with its conserved first and last residue. Each record gives: V gene, J gene, clone size, D gene, CDR3 protein, CDR3 DNA. D genes are given only for firm matches. Clone size is given for some rows only: seen once, a few or many times, or a class if the clone is expanded.

v_call: TRBV27
j_call: TRBJ2-7
clone_size: -
d_call: -
cdr3_aa: CASSLTGQYEQYF
cdr3_nt: TGTGCCAGCAGTTTAACGGGGCAATACGAGCAGTACTTC

v_call: TRBV7-2
j_call: TRBJ1-5
clone_size: -
d_call: -
cdr3_aa: CASSPGTSNQPQHF
cdr3_nt: TGTGCCAGCAGCCCCGGGACAAGCAATCAGCCCCAGCATTTT

v_call: TRBV27
j_call: TRBJ2-7
clone_size: -
d_call: TRBD1
cdr3_aa: CASSLGQFSYYEQYF
cdr3_nt: TGTGCCAGCAGTTTGGGACAGTTCTCATACTACGAGCAGTACTTC

v_call: TRBV27
j_call: TRBJ2-2
clone_size: -
d_call: TRBD2
cdr3_aa: CASKGLAGVGTGELFF
cdr3_nt: TGTGCCAGCAAAGGACTAGCGGGAGTTGGGACCGGGGAGCTGTTTTTT

v_call: TRBV11-2
j_call: TRBJ2-7
clone_size: -
d_call: -
cdr3_aa: CASSGVTSPYEQYF
cdr3_nt: TGTGCCAGCAGCGGGGTAACTTCCCCCTACGAGCAGTACTTC

v_call: TRBV19
j_call: TRBJ2-3
clone_size: once
d_call: -
cdr3_aa: CASSMVSPRGASDTQYF
cdr3_nt: TGTGCCAGTAGTATGGTCAGTCCTCGGGGGGCTTCAGATACGCAGTATTTT

v_call: TRBV27
j_call: TRBJ2-2
clone_size: -
d_call: TRBD1
cdr3_aa: CASRGEGQGDTGELFF
cdr3_nt: TGTGCCAGCAGGGGGGAGGGACAGGGGGACACCGGGGAGCTGTTTTTT

v_call: TRBV6-5
j_call: TRBJ2-7
clone_size: -
d_call: -
cdr3_aa: CASSYEGRTYEQYF
cdr3_nt: TGTGCCAGCAGTTACGAAGGACGCACCTACGAGCAGTACTTC

v_call: TRBV29-1
j_call: TRBJ2-2
clone_size: -
d_call: -
cdr3_aa: CSVVPASVSTGELFF
cdr3_nt: TGCAGCGTTGTCCCTGCCTCCGTTAGCACCGGGGAGCTGTTTTTT

v_call: TRBV7-2
j_call: TRBJ2-6
clone_size: -
d_call: -
cdr3_aa: CASSLFVRGGHGANVLTF
cdr3_nt: TGTGCCAGCAGCTTATTCGTCCGAGGAGGGCATGGGGCCAACGTCCTGACTTTC

v_call: TRBV5-4
j_call: TRBJ2-5
clone_size: -
d_call: -
cdr3_aa: CASRGVLETQYF
cdr3_nt: TGTGCCAGCCGGGGAGTATTGGAGACCCAGTACTTC

v_call: TRBV28
j_call: TRBJ2-3
clone_size: -
d_call: -
cdr3_aa: CASSLSRWDTQYF
cdr3_nt: TGTGCCAGCAGTTTATCCAGGTGGGATACGCAGTATTTT

v_call: TRBV27
j_call: TRBJ2-7
clone_size: few
d_call: TRBD1
cdr3_aa: CASGRGQDEQYF
cdr3_nt: TGTGCCAGCGGGCGAGGACAGGACGAGCAGTACTTC

v_call: TRBV19
j_call: TRBJ1-2
clone_size: once
d_call: TRBD1
cdr3_aa: CASSIQGAYGYTF
cdr3_nt: TGTGCCAGTAGTATTCAGGGGGCCTATGGCTACACCTTC

v_call: TRBV6-5
j_call: TRBJ1-1
clone_size: -
d_call: TRBD1
cdr3_aa: CASSLDRSTEAFF
cdr3_nt: TGTGCCAGCAGCCTGGACAGGAGCACTGAAGCTTTCTTT

v_call: TRBV27
j_call: TRBJ2-1
clone_size: -
d_call: -
cdr3_aa: CASSFIGSDNEQFF
cdr3_nt: TGTGCCAGCAGTTTCATTGGGAGTGACAATGAGCAGTTCTTC

v_call: TRBV30
j_call: TRBJ2-7
clone_size: -
d_call: -
cdr3_aa: CAWSVLAGTYEQYF
cdr3_nt: TGTGCCTGGAGTGTACTAGCTGGGACCTACGAGCAGTACTTC

v_call: TRBV7-9
j_call: TRBJ2-7
clone_size: -
d_call: TRBD1
cdr3_aa: CASSLPGQKYEQYF
cdr3_nt: TGTGCCAGCAGCTTACCGGGACAGAAGTACGAGCAGTACTTC

v_call: TRBV6-6
j_call: TRBJ2-2
clone_size: once
d_call: -
cdr3_aa: CASSYNEASEAGELFF
cdr3_nt: TGTGCCAGCAGTTACAATGAGGCTAGCGAGGCCGGGGAGCTGTTTTTT

v_call: TRBV5-4
j_call: TRBJ2-1
clone_size: once
d_call: -
cdr3_aa: CASSPVPETIYNEQFF
cdr3_nt: TGTGCCAGCAGCCCCGTTCCGGAGACAATTTACAATGAGCAGTTCTTC

v_call: TRBV2
j_call: TRBJ1-5
clone_size: few
d_call: -
cdr3_aa: CASSRPEGNQPQHF
cdr3_nt: TGTGCCAGCAGTAGACCCGAGGGCAATCAGCCCCAGCATTTT

v_call: TRBV2
j_call: TRBJ2-3
clone_size: -
d_call: -
cdr3_aa: CASEASQGEGDTQYF
cdr3_nt: TGTGCCAGCGAGGCCAGTCAGGGGGAGGGAGATACGCAGTATTTT

v_call: TRBV4-1
j_call: TRBJ2-1
clone_size: -
d_call: -
cdr3_aa: CASSHTGTLDNEQFF
cdr3_nt: TGCGCCAGCAGCCATACCGGGACTCTAGATAATGAGCAGTTCTTC

v_call: TRBV7-9
j_call: TRBJ1-2
clone_size: -
d_call: TRBD1
cdr3_aa: CASSLGTGGNYGYTF
cdr3_nt: TGTGCCAGCAGCTTAGGGACAGGGGGTAACTATGGCTACACCTTC

v_call: TRBV29-1
j_call: TRBJ2-5
clone_size: -
d_call: -
cdr3_aa: CSVDREFQETQYF
cdr3_nt: TGCAGCGTTGATCGGGAGTTCCAAGAGACCCAGTACTTC

v_call: TRBV11-2
j_call: TRBJ2-3
clone_size: -
d_call: -
cdr3_aa: CASSLLLSSTDTQYF
cdr3_nt: TGTGCCAGCAGCTTATTACTTTCTAGCACAGATACGCAGTATTTT

v_call: TRBV23-1
j_call: TRBJ1-2
clone_size: -
d_call: TRBD1
cdr3_aa: CASSQGRQGANYGYTF
cdr3_nt: TGCGCCAGCAGTCAAGGGAGACAGGGGGCTAACTATGGCTACACCTTC

v_call: TRBV6-5
j_call: TRBJ2-7
clone_size: -
d_call: TRBD2
cdr3_aa: CASSYSASGVSYEQYF
cdr3_nt: TGTGCCAGCAGTTACTCGGCTAGCGGGGTCTCCTACGAGCAGTACTTC

v_call: TRBV27
j_call: TRBJ2-7
clone_size: -
d_call: -
cdr3_aa: CASSYRGRSSYEQYF
cdr3_nt: TGTGCCAGCAGCTACCGGGGAAGGAGCTCCTACGAGCAGTACTTC

v_call: TRBV27
j_call: TRBJ1-5
clone_size: -
d_call: -
cdr3_aa: CASSLSRGHSNQPQHF
cdr3_nt: TGTGCCAGCAGTTTAAGCCGGGGGCATAGCAATCAGCCCCAGCATTTT

v_call: TRBV5-8
j_call: TRBJ1-5
clone_size: -
d_call: -
cdr3_aa: CASSLGDGNQPQHF
cdr3_nt: TGTGCCAGCAGCTTGGGGGACGGGAATCAGCCCCAGCATTTT

v_call: TRBV15
j_call: TRBJ1-1
clone_size: -
d_call: -
cdr3_aa: CATSSIKNPTEAFF
cdr3_nt: TGTGCCACCAGCAGCATAAAGAACCCCACTGAAGCTTTCTTT

v_call: TRBV27
j_call: TRBJ1-1
clone_size: -
d_call: -
cdr3_aa: CASSIARGFSEAFF
cdr3_nt: TGTGCCAGCAGTATAGCTCGGGGGTTTTCTGAAGCTTTCTTT

v_call: TRBV7-8
j_call: TRBJ1-2
clone_size: -
d_call: -
cdr3_aa: CASSLGGPNYGYTF
cdr3_nt: TGTGCCAGCAGCTTAGGAGGACCTAACTATGGCTACACCTTC

v_call: TRBV2
j_call: TRBJ2-3
clone_size: -
d_call: -
cdr3_aa: CASIGQPSTDTQYF
cdr3_nt: TGTGCCAGCATTGGACAACCTAGCACAGATACGCAGTATTTT

v_call: TRBV5-8
j_call: TRBJ1-3
clone_size: -
d_call: -
cdr3_aa: CASSLAGGIGNTIYF
cdr3_nt: TGTGCCAGCAGCTTGGCCGGGGGGATCGGAAACACCATATATTTT

v_call: TRBV4-1
j_call: TRBJ2-1
clone_size: -
d_call: TRBD2
cdr3_aa: CACASGRDEQFF
cdr3_nt: TGCGCCTGTGCTAGCGGGAGAGATGAGCAGTTCTTC

v_call: TRBV10-3
j_call: TRBJ2-2
clone_size: -
d_call: -
cdr3_aa: CAMRDFTTGELFF
cdr3_nt: TGTGCCATGCGGGACTTCACCACCGGGGAGCTGTTTTTT

v_call: TRBV6-6
j_call: TRBJ2-7
clone_size: -
d_call: -
cdr3_aa: CASRNGYYEQYF
cdr3_nt: TGTGCCAGCAGAAACGGATACTACGAGCAGTACTTC

v_call: TRBV9
j_call: TRBJ2-7
clone_size: few
d_call: -
cdr3_aa: CASSVGGGTYEQYF
cdr3_nt: TGTGCCAGCAGCGTAGGAGGGGGAACCTACGAGCAGTACTTC

v_call: TRBV27
j_call: TRBJ2-1
clone_size: -
d_call: TRBD2
cdr3_aa: CASSLGLAGVNEQFF
cdr3_nt: TGTGCCAGCAGCCTAGGACTAGCGGGAGTTAATGAGCAGTTCTTC

v_call: TRBV28
j_call: TRBJ1-1
clone_size: -
d_call: TRBD1
cdr3_aa: CASSWTGPTEAFF
cdr3_nt: TGTGCCAGCAGTTGGACAGGGCCTACTGAAGCTTTCTTT

v_call: TRBV30
j_call: TRBJ1-1
clone_size: -
d_call: -
cdr3_aa: CAWSEVAEENEAFF
cdr3_nt: TGTGCCTGGAGTGAGGTAGCGGAAGAGAATGAAGCTTTCTTT

v_call: TRBV15
j_call: TRBJ1-4
clone_size: once
d_call: -
cdr3_aa: CATSSPGRLNEKLFF
cdr3_nt: TGTGCCACCAGCAGTCCGGGACGACTTAATGAAAAACTGTTTTTT

v_call: TRBV2
j_call: TRBJ2-7
clone_size: once
d_call: TRBD1
cdr3_aa: CASSERQGAYEQYF
cdr3_nt: TGTGCCAGCAGTGAGAGGCAGGGGGCTTACGAGCAGTACTTC

v_call: TRBV27
j_call: TRBJ1-1
clone_size: -
d_call: -
cdr3_aa: CASSMGWNMNTEAFF
cdr3_nt: TGTGCCAGCAGTATGGGGTGGAACATGAACACTGAAGCTTTCTTT

v_call: TRBV30
j_call: TRBJ1-1
clone_size: few
d_call: -
cdr3_aa: CAWGRANTEAFF
cdr3_nt: TGTGCCTGGGGCAGGGCGAACACTGAAGCTTTCTTT

v_call: TRBV27
j_call: TRBJ2-1
clone_size: -
d_call: -
cdr3_aa: CASSPLAASSYNEQFF
cdr3_nt: TGTGCCAGCAGTCCATTAGCCGCCAGCTCCTACAATGAGCAGTTCTTC

v_call: TRBV7-9
j_call: TRBJ2-7
clone_size: -
d_call: -
cdr3_aa: CASSLGGVDYEQYF
cdr3_nt: TGTGCCAGCAGCTTAGGGGGGGTGGACTACGAGCAGTACTTC

v_call: TRBV6-6
j_call: TRBJ2-7
clone_size: -
d_call: -
cdr3_aa: CASSYSMDPDRRLYF
cdr3_nt: TGTGCCAGCAGTTACTCGATGGACCCCGACAGGCGGCTCTACTTC